The 31 T cell receptor beta chains below all came from one sample that was sequenced in a study of control samples from healthy donors and cancer patients. The data were produced by immunoSEQ multiplex PCR, yet TCRdb's version contains in-frame clones alone and is incomplete. The data hold about 100,000 clones, with around nine tenths observed a single time. The sequenced material came from blood. These receptors all stem from a man in his thirties or forties in good health.

This clone came up once. Written as DNA, the CDR3 is TGTGCCAGCAGCCGGATACGCCGGGACAGCACCTTCTCTGGAAACACCATATATTTT. This codes for CASSRIRRDSTFSGNTIYF. The chain is built from TRBV11-2 and TRBJ1-3, with 7 bases matching TRBD1. With 5 bases clipped from V and 0 bases from J, the junction kept 16 bases outside the gene matches. The germline CDR1 and CDR2 sequences are SGHAT and FQNNGV. CDR3 length: 19 residues.

The gene calls are TRBV6-5 and TRBJ2-3, with 7 bases identical to TRBD2. The CDR3 consists of 16 residues. With V trimmed by 4 bases and J by 6 bases, 13 bases remained unmatched. CDR1 is MNHEY, CDR2 SVGAGI, per germline. CDR3 sequence: CASSLGFWGGLDTQYF. As DNA, the CDR3 is TGTGCCAGCAGTTTAGGTTTTTGGGGGGGGTTGGATACGCAGTATTTT.

V gene TRBV5-4 combines with J gene TRBJ1-2, with a tentative D call TRBD1 (6 bases). The CDR3 runs to 15 residues. Germline CDR1 SGHNT, CDR2 YYREEE (reference sequence). The germline V and J ends were trimmed by 0 bases and 3 bases, with 12 bases remaining between them. The CDR3 sequence is CASSLGGGAYYGYTF. The CDR3 DNA follows: TGTGCCAGCAGCTTGGGCGGGGGCGCTTACTATGGCTACACCTTC.

J is TRBJ1-2 and V is TRBV4-2, with 8 positions matching TRBD1. The junction had 13 bases not matched to a gene; V was cut back by 4 bases and J by 3 bases. The CDR3 sequence is 17 residues long. CDR1 LGHNA and CDR2 YNFKEQ come from the germline V gene. The chain's CDR3 is CASSPDRARGVDYGYTF. The CDR3 DNA reads TGTGCCAGCAGCCCGGACAGGGCCCGGGGTGTTGACTATGGCTACACCTTC.

J is TRBJ1-1 and V is TRBV19; D might be TRBD1 (5 bases). V lost 3 bases to trimming and J lost 4 bases, with 9 bases between them. Germline loops: CDR1 LNHDA, CDR2 SQIVND (reference sequence). The CDR3 has 13 amino acids. The CDR3 DNA sequence: TGTGCCAGTAGTATTAGGGGTAGCACTGAAGCTTTCTTT. Protein product: CASSIRGSTEAFF.

The genes are TRBV24-1 and TRBJ2-6, with D tentatively TRBD1 (6 bases). Between the trimmed V and J ends, which lost 2 bases and 1 base, there was a span of 11 bases. The CDR3 contains 17 residues. Germline loops: CDR1 KGHDR, CDR2 SFDVKD. The CDR3 loop reads CATSDSKQGSGANVLTF. Here the CDR3 DNA reads TGTGCCACCAGTGATTCCAAGCAGGGGTCTGGGGCCAACGTCCTGACTTTC.

This clone was observed once. The V gene is TRBV5-4, the J gene TRBJ1-2; D possibly corresponds to TRBD1 (6 bases). The V and J ends lost 4 bases and 8 bases respectively, with 12 bases between them. Germline loops: CDR1 SGHNT, CDR2 YYREEE (reference sequence). This CDR3 contains 12 residues. CDR3 sequence: CASSQDRKGYTF. In DNA, the CDR3 is TGTGCCAGCAGCCAGGACAGAAAAGGCTACACCTTC.

This clone was counted only a few times. This chain links TRBV25-1 with TRBJ2-2; 9 bases align to TRBD2. Losses at the gene ends were 5 bases for V and 6 bases for J; bases not matched to a gene: 10. This CDR3 has 16 residues. The germline CDR1 and CDR2 sequences are MGHDK and SYGVNS. The CDR3 is CASSRAGGTGAGELFF. DNA of the CDR3: TGTGCCAGCAGTAGGGCGGGAGGGACGGGAGCCGGGGAGCTGTTTTTT. The full variable domain, with the rest looked up from reference TRBV25-1 and TRBJ2-2, is EADIYQTPRYLVIGTGKKITLECSQTMGHDKMYWYQQDPGMELHLIHYSYGVNSTEKGDLSSESTVSRIRTEHFPLTLESARPSHTSQYLCASSRAGGTGAGELFFGEGSRLTVL.

V gene TRBV11-2 combines with J gene TRBJ1-3, with no clear D. CDR3 length: 17 amino acids. Germline assignment: CDR1 SGHAT and CDR2 FQNNGV. V was trimmed by 1 base and J by 0 bases, leaving 13 bases between them. CDR3 in amino acids: CASSLVRQWSSGNTIYF. The DNA of the CDR3 is TGTGCCAGCAGCTTAGTACGTCAGTGGTCCTCTGGAAACACCATATATTTT.

This chain links TRBV4-1 with TRBJ2-7; D possibly corresponds to TRBD2 (5 bases). CDR3 length: 14 residues. Germline V gene data show CDR1 as MGHRA and CDR2 as YSYEKL. V was pared by 1 base and J by 9 bases, with 16 bases between. The CDR3 coding sequence is TGCGCCAGCAGCCAAGTTATGGGCGACGAGGGGCAGTACGTC. This sequence encodes CASSQVMGDEGQYV.

The gene calls are TRBV12-5 and TRBJ1-3; weak D call: TRBD1 (5 bases). CDR1 and CDR2 from the germline V gene are LGHNT and FRNRAP. The CDR3 is 12 amino acids. Trimming took off 2 bases at V and 8 bases at J, with 7 bases between the two ends. The CDR3 bases are TGTGCTAGTGGTTTGCTCAGGGACACCATATATTTT. As protein: CASGLLRDTIYF. Variable domain in full (rest from reference TRBV12-5 and TRBJ1-3): DARVTQTPRHKVTEMGQEVTMRCQPILGHNTVFWYRQTMMQGLELLAYFRNRAPLDDSGMPKDRFSAEMPDATLATLKIQPSEPRDSAVYFCASGLLRDTIYFGEGSWLTVV.

The V call is TRBV9, the J call TRBJ1-2; 9 nucleotides match TRBD1. Per the germline V gene, CDR1 is SGDLS and CDR2 is YYNGEE. The ends lost 3 bases at V and 3 bases at J; junction bases unmatched: 12. The CDR3 runs to 17 residues. The CDR3 DNA reads TGTGCCAGCAGCGCGTGGGACAGGACAGGGGAGGACTATGGCTACACCTTC. This encodes CASSAWDRTGEDYGYTF. Complete variable domain (other parts from reference TRBV9 and TRBJ1-2): DSGVTQTPKHLITATGQRVTLRCSPRSGDLSVYWYQQSLDQGLQFLIQYYNGEERAKGNILERFSAQQFPDLHSELNLSSLELGDSALYFCASSAWDRTGEDYGYTFGSGTRLTVV.

The chain joins TRBV5-1 to TRBJ1-4; D is ambiguous. Germline V gene sequence: CDR1 SGHRS, CDR2 YFSETQ. V lost 5 bases and J 0 bases, leaving 20 bases between the germline ends. The CDR3 is made up of 18 amino acids. The CDR3 DNA is TGCGCCAGCAGTGTTGAGGTGCAGGTTAACCCAACTAATGAAAAACTGTTTTTT. This encodes CASSVEVQVNPTNEKLFF.

Written as DNA, the CDR3 is TGTGCCAGCAGTCCAGCGTTGCGGGGAGTATCCCAGTACTTC. Its translation is CASSPALRGVSQYF. The chain employs TRBV27 and TRBJ2-5, with D maybe TRBD2 (6 bases). V was cut by 5 bases and J by 9 bases, with 19 bases left in between. Germline CDR1 is MNHEY and CDR2 is SMNVEV (reference sequence). This CDR3 has 14 amino acids.

This clone was seen a few times. The V call is TRBV14, the J call TRBJ1-2; the D is unclear. V was trimmed by 1 base and J by 4 bases, leaving 7 bases between them. The CDR3 runs to 13 residues. From germline, CDR1 is SGHDN and CDR2 FVKESK. The CDR3 nucleotides read TGTGCCAGCAGCCAAGGCGGGCGCTATGGCTACACCTTC. Its protein product is CASSQGGRYGYTF. The full variable domain, in which reference TRBV14 and TRBJ1-2 provide the parts outside the CDR3, is EAGVTQFPSHSVIEKGQTVTLRCDPISGHDNLYWYRRVMGKEIKFLLHFVKESKQDESGMPNNRFLAERTGGTYSTLKVQPAELEDSGVYFCASSQGGRYGYTFGSGTRLTVV.

The chain recombines TRBV6-2 or TRBV6-3 with TRBJ2-7, with D hard to call. The ends were cut back, 2 bases at V and 6 bases at J, with 8 bases in the middle. The germline V gene encodes CDR1 MNHEY and CDR2 SVGEGT. This CDR3 has 12 amino acids. In DNA, the CDR3 is TGTGCCAGCAGTTACGAGAATTGCGAGCAGTACTTC. Translating gives CASSYENCEQYF.

The V call is TRBV7-3, the J call TRBJ2-3; 8 nucleotides align to TRBD2. CDR3 length equals 17 residues. Germline trimming cut 4 bases from V and 0 bases from J; bases unmatched to any gene: 9. The germline gives CDR1 SGHTA, CDR2 FQGTGA. CDR3 protein: CASSSPGTRKSTDTQYF. In DNA form, the CDR3 reads TGTGCCAGCAGCTCCCCAGGGACTAGGAAAAGCACAGATACGCAGTATTTT.

This chain joins TRBV7-8 and TRBJ2-7; no firm D call. Per the germline V gene, CDR1 is SGHVS and CDR2 is FQNEAQ. The CDR3 spans 15 residues. Trimming removed 4 bases at V and 4 bases at J, with 17 bases between. The CDR3: CASSSSARAEYEQYF. CDR3 DNA: TGTGCCAGCAGCTCATCCGCCCGGGCGGAGTACGAGCAGTACTTC.

About this clone itself: A read error may account for a junction end that differs from germline. This rearrangement joins TRBV15 to TRBJ1-1; tentative D call: TRBD1 (6 bases). There are 16 residues in the CDR3. The germline V gene encodes CDR1 LNHNV and CDR2 YYDKDF (reference sequence). DNA for the CDR3: TGTGCCACCACCAGAGGAGAGACAGGCATGAACACTGAAGCTTTCTTT. Translation: CATTRGETGMNTEAFF.

The chain couples TRBV19 to TRBJ2-3; 11 bases match TRBD2. The V gene end was trimmed by 1 base and the J gene end by 1 base; junction bases not matched to a gene: 4. CDR1 is LNHDA and CDR2 is SQIVND in the germline V gene (reference sequence). This CDR3 contains 17 residues. The DNA for the CDR3 is TGTGCCAGTAGTATAGCGTCTAGCGGGAGGCGCACAGATACGCAGTATTTT. Amino acid sequence: CASSIASSGRRTDTQYF.

The rearrangement uses TRBV7-8 and TRBJ1-1; D may be TRBD1 (5 bases). V was shortened by 5 bases and J by 0 bases, with 16 bases between the two germline ends. CDR1 and CDR2 from the germline V gene are SGHVS and FQNEAQ. The CDR3 has 16 amino acids. In nucleotides, the CDR3 is TGTGCCAGCAGCCCCACGAGGCTGGACATGAACACTGAAGCTTTCTTT. Protein product: CASSPTRLDMNTEAFF.

The CDR3 here is CASRLARAAVYQETQYF. CDR3 sequence (DNA): TGTGCAAGTCGCTTAGCTAGAGCAGCGGTGTACCAAGAGACCCAGTACTTC. The chain carries TRBV12-2 and TRBJ2-5; no DNA check was done on the table's D call, TRBD2. TRBV12-2 is assigned pseudogene status. The CDR3 is made up of 17 amino acids.

This rearrangement joins TRBV21-1 to TRBJ1-3. TRBV21-1 is noted as a pseudogene. The CDR3 length is 16 residues. The CDR3 coding sequence is TGTGCCAGCAGCAAAGGTCGGCCCAACTCTGGAAACACCATATATTTT. Translation gives CASSKGRPNSGNTIYF.

This chain uses TRBV27 with TRBJ2-1, with D unclear. V lost 3 bases and J lost 4, with 7 bases in between. CDR3 length equals 13 residues. Germline CDR1 and CDR2: MNHEY and SMNVEV (reference sequence). This CDR3 is CASSFSQYNEQFF. The CDR3 bases are TGTGCCAGCAGTTTCTCACAATACAATGAGCAGTTCTTC.

V is TRBV5-1 and J is TRBJ2-3, with D perhaps matching TRBD1 or TRBD2 (5 bases each). This CDR3 is built from 14 residues. Trimming took off 4 bases at V and 2 bases at J, with 11 bases between the two ends. The V gene's germline CDR1 is SGHRS and CDR2 YFSETQ. Written as DNA, the CDR3 is TGCGCCAGCAGCCCGGGACCGATCACAGATACGCAGTATTTT. Translating it yields CASSPGPITDTQYF.

The chain joins TRBV7-9 to TRBJ2-5, with a weak D call TRBD2 (5 bases). The V end lost 5 bases, the J end lost 2 bases, and 21 bases lay between the germline ends. The germline V gene has CDR1 SEHNR and CDR2 FQNEAQ (reference sequence). This CDR3 has 17 amino acids. The CDR3 nucleotides are TGTGCCAGCAGCCCCTTTAATGGACGGGATTCACAAGAGACCCAGTACTTC. The encoded protein is CASSPFNGRDSQETQYF.

This chain joins TRBV27 and TRBJ2-1, with D perhaps being TRBD1 or TRBD2 (6 bases each). Germline CDR1 reads MNHEY; CDR2 reads SMNVEV (reference sequence). The CDR3 totals 15 residues. The V end lost 7 bases, the J end lost 0 bases, and 13 bases lay between the germline ends. CDR3 amino acids: CASTLGGSSYNEQFF. For the CDR3, the DNA is TGTGCCAGCACCCTAGGGGGGAGCTCCTACAATGAGCAGTTCTTC.

The chain joins TRBV18 to TRBJ1-4; TRBD1 is a possible D gene (6 bases). The germline V gene has CDR1 KGHSH and CDR2 LQKENI. The CDR3 has 15 amino acids. The ends were cut back, 4 bases at V and 4 bases at J, with 13 bases in the middle. CDR3 in DNA: TGTGCCAGCTCACTCGTACAGGGAAATAATGAAAAACTGTTTTTT. Translated: CASSLVQGNNEKLFF.

The chain carries TRBV2 and TRBJ2-1, with D perhaps TRBD2 (6 bases). V was pared by 6 bases and J by 7 bases, with 19 bases between. There are 15 residues in the CDR3. CDR1 and CDR2 from the germline V gene are SNHLY and FYNNEI. The chain's CDR3 is CASREGLTRSNEQFF. Written as DNA, the CDR3 is TGTGCCAGCAGGGAGGGACTCACTCGTTCTAATGAGCAGTTCTTC.

This clone was seen a few times. V gene TRBV12-5 combines with J gene TRBJ2-3, with TRBD1 matching 7 bases. The CDR3 length is 15 residues. Per germline, CDR1 LGHNT and CDR2 FRNRAP. With V trimmed by 0 bases and J by 4 bases, 4 bases remained unmatched. In nucleotides, the CDR3 is TGTGCTAGTGGTTTGGTTCAAGGGGGCGCAGATACGCAGTATTTT. It translates to CASGLVQGGADTQYF.

DNA for the CDR3: TGTGCCAGCAGCTCATCCCCGCCAGGGAAATACAATGAGCAGTTCTTC. Its protein product is CASSSSPPGKYNEQFF. The V call is TRBV7-2, the J call TRBJ2-1, with D possibly TRBD1 on 5 matching bases. The V end lost 4 bases, the J end lost 4 bases, and 17 bases lay between the germline ends. Germline V gene data show CDR1 as SGHTA and CDR2 as FQGNSA. This CDR3 spans 16 amino acids.